A single sample is the source of the 18 T cell receptor beta chains below, sequenced in a study of T cell responses to AZD1222 COVID-19 vaccine. Using immunoSEQ multiplex PCR, the repertoire was profiled, and TCRdb retains in-frame clones only, with some absent. The repertoire has tens of thousands of clones, 90% of them found once; the top ten carry around 3%. This sample comprised peripheral blood, obtained on day 0 of AZD1222 vaccination. The source of these receptors is an adult in good health.

The rearrangement links TRBV2 to TRBJ1-1; possible D gene TRBD1, 5 bases. The CDR3 loop spans 13 amino acids. Looked up from germline, CDR1 is SNHLY and CDR2 is FYNNEI. The V end was cut by 6 bases, the J end by 3 bases, with 11 bases between. In nucleotides, the CDR3 is TGTGCCAGCAGCGTCAGGGAGGACACTGAAGCTTTCTTT. It specifies CASSVREDTEAFF.

The V and J genes are TRBV11-2 and TRBJ1-6; D is perhaps TRBD1 (5 bases). Germline V lookup: CDR1 SGHAT, CDR2 FQNNGV. The V end lost 2 bases, the J end lost 7 bases, and 12 bases lay between the germline ends. This CDR3 region has 15 residues. The CDR3 region has the DNA TGTGCCAGCAGCTTACGCGACAGTAGCAATTCACCCCTCCACTTT. It yields the protein CASSLRDSSNSPLHF.

The rearrangement links TRBV3-1 (or the pseudogene TRBV3-2) to TRBJ2-7; TRBD1 matches 7 bases. Losses at the gene ends were 2 bases for V and 5 bases for J; bases not matched to a gene: 12. CDR1 LGHDT and CDR2 YNNKEL come from the germline V gene (reference sequence). The CDR3 is made up of 16 amino acids. CDR3 region: CASSQTRGRGYNEQYF. The CDR3 DNA reads as TGTGCCAGCAGCCAAACTCGTGGCAGGGGGTATAACGAGCAGTACTTC.

The rearrangement links TRBV19 to TRBJ1-1; D remains ambiguous. Trimming took off 7 bases at V and 1 base at J, with 7 bases between the two ends. The length of the CDR3 is 12 residues. From germline, CDR1 is LNHDA and CDR2 SQIVND (reference sequence). The CDR3 DNA reads TGTGCCAGTATGACCGGGAACACTGAAGCTTTCTTT. Translation gives CASMTGNTEAFF.

This clone is medium-sized by share. The chain couples TRBV4-2 to TRBJ1-5, with TRBD1 matching over 7 bases. The CDR3 is 14 amino acids. CDR1 LGHNA and CDR2 YNFKEQ come from the germline V gene. V dropped 4 bases and J dropped 2; count of bases not matched to a gene: 2. CDR3 in DNA: TGTGCCAGCAGCCGGGGGACAGGCAATCAGCCCCAGCATTTT. As protein: CASSRGTGNQPQHF.

Written as DNA, the CDR3 is TGTGCCAGCAGTGAAACACTTGGAGGGGCGGGTGGCTACACCTTC. The encoded protein is CASSETLGGAGGYTF. The chain couples TRBV6-1 to TRBJ1-2; weak D call: TRBD1 (5 bases). V was pared by 2 bases and J by 7 bases, with 17 bases between. Germline CDR1 reads MNHNS; CDR2 reads SASEGT. The length of the CDR3 is 15 residues.

This clone showed up just once. The chain employs TRBV7-9 and TRBJ2-7; D possibly corresponds to TRBD2 (5 bases). Trimming pared 10 bases from V and 0 bases from J, leaving 19 bases between. The CDR3 is 15 amino acids. Germline assignment: CDR1 SEHNR and CDR2 FQNEAQ (reference sequence). The CDR3 sequence: CATTPSGLASYEQYF. CDR3 sequence (DNA): TGTGCCACCACCCCCAGCGGCCTAGCCTCCTACGAGCAGTACTTC.

The chain links TRBV9 to TRBJ1-6; D unclear. Germline CDR1 reads SGDLS; CDR2 reads YYNGEE. The CDR3 is 12 residues long. The ends were cut back, 4 bases at V and 11 bases at J, with 10 bases in the middle. The CDR3 here is CASSMGPTPLHF. Here the CDR3 DNA reads TGTGCCAGCAGCATGGGTCCCACACCCCTCCACTTT.

This clone was found once. J is TRBJ2-2 and V is TRBV10-1, with 7 bases aligning to TRBD2. The V gene's germline CDR1 is WNHNN and CDR2 SYGVQD (reference sequence). This CDR3 region has 14 residues. With 2 bases clipped from V and 6 bases from J, the junction kept 3 bases outside the gene matches. The CDR3 DNA follows: TGCGCCAGCAGTGAGACCGGACTAGCCGGGGAGCTGTTTTTT. Translated, it gives CASSETGLAGELFF.

The rearrangement uses TRBV5-1 and TRBJ2-3; D possibly corresponds to TRBD1 (6 bases). This CDR3 region has 16 residues. Trimming left V 3 bases short and J 5 bases short, with 19 bases between. Looked up from germline, CDR1 is SGHRS and CDR2 is YFSETQ. The CDR3: CASSSTGYRVGDTQYF. CDR3 coding DNA: TGCGCCAGCAGCTCTACAGGGTATCGGGTCGGAGATACGCAGTATTTT. Full variable domain (rest looked up from reference TRBV5-1 and TRBJ2-3): KAGVTQTPRYLIKTRGQQVTLSCSPISGHRSVSWYQQTPGQGLQFLFEYFSETQRNKGNFPGRFSGRQFSNSRSEMNVSTLELGDSALYLCASSSTGYRVGDTQYFGPGTRLTVL.

This clone has just a few counts. This chain uses TRBV3-1 (or the pseudogene TRBV3-2) with TRBJ1-2; D gene unclear. CDR1 LGHDT and CDR2 YNNKEL come from the germline V gene (reference sequence). This CDR3 region has 14 residues. The germline V and J ends were trimmed by 1 base and 2 bases, with 8 bases remaining between them. The CDR3 nucleotides read TGTGCCAGCAGCCAAGGACTAGGGAACTATGGCTACACCTTC. It specifies CASSQGLGNYGYTF.

This rearrangement joins TRBV7-3 to TRBJ1-6, with TRBD1 as a possible D gene (6 bases). This CDR3 has 15 amino acids. Trimming pared 1 base from V and 5 bases from J, leaving 9 bases between. Germline-derived CDR1 and CDR2 are SGHTA and FQGTGA. The CDR3 loop is CASSLKPGDNSPLHF. The DNA of the CDR3 is TGTGCCAGCAGCTTAAAACCAGGGGATAATTCACCCCTCCACTTT.

By share, this clone counts as medium-sized (0.01 to 0.1%). Additional DNA sequences in this sample encode the identical CDR3. The V call is TRBV27, the J call TRBJ1-1; no firm D call. V was shortened by 3 bases and J by 2 bases, with 7 bases between the two germline ends. Germline V gene lookup returns CDR1 MNHEY and CDR2 SMNVEV (reference sequence). This CDR3 contains 13 residues. Here the CDR3 DNA reads TGTGCCAGCAGTTTCGGTGGTAACACTGAAGCTTTCTTT. This sequence encodes CASSFGGNTEAFF.

The CDR3 nucleotides are TGTGCCACCAGTGAACTCTCCGGGACAGGGTCCTACAATGAGCAGTTCTTC. Translation: CATSELSGTGSYNEQFF. The V call is TRBV24-1, the J call TRBJ2-1, with 9 bases identical to TRBD1. V gave up 4 bases and J gave up 1 base; unmatched junction bases: 7. Germline lookup yields CDR1 KGHDR and CDR2 SFDVKD. The CDR3 consists of 17 residues.

The chain couples TRBV2 to TRBJ2-7; 7 bases line up with TRBD1. Germline V gene data show CDR1 as SNHLY and CDR2 as FYNNEI. The CDR3 sequence is 13 residues long. Losses at the gene ends were 6 bases for V and 2 bases for J; bases not matched to a gene: 4. The CDR3 DNA follows: TGTGCCAGCAGGGGACAGCTAACCTACGAGCAGTACTTC. Translated: CASRGQLTYEQYF.

V usage is TRBV7-9 and J usage is TRBJ2-7; D gene unclear. Germline values: CDR1 SEHNR, CDR2 FQNEAQ (reference sequence). CDR3 length: 15 residues. V was clipped by 3 bases and J by 0 bases, with 12 bases between them. CDR3 in amino acids: CASSLVTPRSYEQYF. In DNA, the CDR3 is TGTGCCAGCAGCTTGGTGACCCCCCGCTCCTACGAGCAGTACTTC.

The rearrangement links TRBV29-1 to TRBJ2-7; 10 nucleotides line up with TRBD2. Trimming took 3 bases from V and 0 from J; bases not matched to a gene: 11. CDR3 length: 17 residues. Germline V gene lookup returns CDR1 SQVTM and CDR2 ANQGSEA. The CDR3 reads CSVEGGTSVSDSYEQYF. The CDR3, as DNA: TGCAGCGTTGAGGGGGGGACTAGCGTTTCCGACTCCTACGAGCAGTACTTC.

The chain is built from TRBV5-1 and TRBJ2-7; 7 nucleotides line up with TRBD2. Germline V lookup: CDR1 SGHRS, CDR2 YFSETQ. The trim removed 4 bases at V and 2 bases at J, leaving 6 bases unmatched. The CDR3 has 14 amino acids. The CDR3 is CASSVGLAAYEQYF. The CDR3 nucleotides are TGCGCCAGCAGCGTGGGGCTAGCGGCCTACGAGCAGTACTTC. Supplemented by reference TRBV5-1 and TRBJ2-7, the full variable domain reads KAGVTQTPRYLIKTRGQQVTLSCSPISGHRSVSWYQQTPGQGLQFLFEYFSETQRNKGNFPGRFSGRQFSNSRSEMNVSTLELGDSALYLCASSVGLAAYEQYFGPGTRLTVT.